This TCR beta chain was sequenced during a study of OX40 agonist ivuxolimab in advanced cancers. Study background: Partial responses were recorded for three patients, including one with hepatocellular carcinoma and two with cutaneous melanoma.

The germline V gene has CDR1 GTSNPN and CDR2 SVGIG (reference sequence). CDR3 size: 14 residues. V trimming: 2 bases; J trimming: 2 bases; junction bases outside the gene matches: 2. Sequenced by immunoSEQ multiplex PCR; TCRdb stores in-frame clones only, minus some. The table has about 38,000 clones, roughly 85% seen once. The sequencing used CD4+ or CD8+ T cells sorted from blood, collected in a trial of the OX40 agonist ivuxolimab. The chain joins TRBV30 to TRBJ2-1; 8 positions match TRBD2. The sequence came from an adult with an advanced solid tumor such as melanoma, head and neck, liver or kidney cancer. The CDR3 DNA follows: TGTGCCTGGAGTACGGGGGGGCCCTACAATGAGCAGTTCTTC. This translates into CAWSTGGPYNEQFF. The full variable domain, its missing parts supplied by reference TRBV30 and TRBJ2-1, is SQTIHQWPATLVQPVGSPLSLECTVEGTSNPNLYWYRQAAGRGLQLLFYSVGIGQISSEVPQNLSASRPQDRQFILSSKKLLLSDSGFYLCAWSTGGPYNEQFFGPGTRLTVL.